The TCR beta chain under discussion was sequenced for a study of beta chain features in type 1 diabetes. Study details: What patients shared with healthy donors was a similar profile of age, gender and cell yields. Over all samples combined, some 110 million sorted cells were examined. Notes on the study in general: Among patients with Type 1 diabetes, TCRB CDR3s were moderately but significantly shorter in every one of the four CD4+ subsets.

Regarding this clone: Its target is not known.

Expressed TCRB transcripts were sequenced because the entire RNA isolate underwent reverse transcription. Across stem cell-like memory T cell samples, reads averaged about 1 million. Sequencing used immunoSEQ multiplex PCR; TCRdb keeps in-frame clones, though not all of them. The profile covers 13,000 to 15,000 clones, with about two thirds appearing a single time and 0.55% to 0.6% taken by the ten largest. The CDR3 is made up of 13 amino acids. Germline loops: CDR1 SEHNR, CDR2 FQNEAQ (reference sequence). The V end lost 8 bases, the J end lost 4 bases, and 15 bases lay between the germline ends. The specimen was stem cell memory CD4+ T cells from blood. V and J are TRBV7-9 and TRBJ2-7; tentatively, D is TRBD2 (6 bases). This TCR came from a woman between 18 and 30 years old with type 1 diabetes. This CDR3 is CASGGTVGYEQYF. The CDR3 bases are TGTGCCAGCGGCGGGACGGTGGGATACGAGCAGTACTTC.